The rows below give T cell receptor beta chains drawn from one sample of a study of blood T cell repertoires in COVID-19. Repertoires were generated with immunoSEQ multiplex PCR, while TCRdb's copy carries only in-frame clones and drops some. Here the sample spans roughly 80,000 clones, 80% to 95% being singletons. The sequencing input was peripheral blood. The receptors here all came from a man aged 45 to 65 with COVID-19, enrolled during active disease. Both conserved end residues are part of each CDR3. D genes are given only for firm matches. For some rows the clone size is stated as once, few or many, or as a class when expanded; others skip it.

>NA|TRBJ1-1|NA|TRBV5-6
CASSLVPRNTEAFF
TGTGCCAGCAGCTTGGTCCCCAGGAACACTGAAGCTTTCTTT
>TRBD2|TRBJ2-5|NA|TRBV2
CASRGLAGGPLGETQYF
TGTGCCAGCAGGGGACTAGCGGGAGGCCCTTTGGGGGAGACCCAGTACTTC
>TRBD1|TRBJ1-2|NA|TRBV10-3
CAISQGESGYTF
TGTGCCATCAGCCAGGGGGAGAGTGGCTACACCTTC
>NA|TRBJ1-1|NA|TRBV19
CASTNPGTEAFF
TGTGCCAGTACCAACCCCGGGACAGAAGCTTTCTTT
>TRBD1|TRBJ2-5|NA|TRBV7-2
CASSARTGQETQYF
TGTGCCAGCAGCGCCCGGACAGGGCAAGAGACCCAGTACTTC
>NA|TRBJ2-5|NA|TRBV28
CASKADRYKETQYF
TGTGCCAGCAAAGCGGACCGCTACAAAGAGACCCAGTACTTC
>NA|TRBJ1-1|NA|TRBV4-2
CASSQDPRGNTEAFF
TGTGCCAGCAGCCAAGATCCTCGGGGGAACACTGAAGCTTTCTTT
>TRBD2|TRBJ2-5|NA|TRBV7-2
CASSSLAGGEGTQYF
TGTGCCAGCAGTTCCTTAGCGGGGGGTGAGGGGACCCAGTACTTC
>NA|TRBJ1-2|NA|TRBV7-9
CASSAIGGTNYGYTF
TGTGCCAGCAGCGCAATAGGAGGAACTAACTATGGCTACACCTTC
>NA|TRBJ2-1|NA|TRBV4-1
CASSQDDSHSSSYNEQFF
TGCGCCAGCAGCCAAGATGATAGCCATTCAAGCTCCTACAATGAGCAGTTCTTC
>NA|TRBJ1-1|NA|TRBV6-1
CASSEAGDGTEAFF
TGTGCCAGCAGTGAGGCCGGGGATGGAACTGAAGCTTTCTTT
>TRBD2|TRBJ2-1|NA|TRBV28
CASSRLAGGIADNEQFF
TGTGCCAGCAGTAGACTAGCGGGAGGGATTGCGGACAATGAGCAGTTCTTC
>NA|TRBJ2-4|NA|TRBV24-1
CATSDPYIDKAKNIQYF
TGTGCCACCAGTGACCCCTACATCGACAAAGCCAAAAACATTCAGTACTTC
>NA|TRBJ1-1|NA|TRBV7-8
CASSLRPVPGRMNTEAFF
TGTGCCAGCAGCTTACGCCCCGTACCGGGAAGGATGAACACTGAAGCTTTCTTT
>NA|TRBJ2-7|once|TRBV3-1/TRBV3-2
CASSQGGVYEQYF
TGTGCCAGCAGCCAGGGGGGTGTCTACGAGCAGTACTTC
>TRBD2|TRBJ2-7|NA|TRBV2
CASSDLFGGVAGGWSSYEQYF
TGTGCCAGCAGTGATTTATTTGGGGGGGTAGCGGGAGGCTGGAGCTCCTACGAGCAGTACTTC
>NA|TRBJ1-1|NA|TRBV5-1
CASSFTGQNTEAFF
TGCGCCAGCAGCTTTACCGGACAGAACACTGAAGCTTTCTTT
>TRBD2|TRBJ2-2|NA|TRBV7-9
CASSQGIAGRFNTGELFF
TGTGCCAGCAGCCAAGGAATAGCGGGACGCTTCAACACCGGGGAGCTGTTTTTT
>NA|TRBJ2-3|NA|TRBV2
CASSDFRQTDTQYF
TGTGCCAGCAGTGATTTTCGACAGACAGATACGCAGTATTTT
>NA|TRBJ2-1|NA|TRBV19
CASSTLTEFYNEQFF
TGTGCCAGTAGTACACTTACAGAATTCTACAATGAGCAGTTCTTC
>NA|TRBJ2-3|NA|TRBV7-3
CASSPRGRYTDTQYF
TGTGCCAGCAGCCCCCGAGGGAGGTACACAGATACGCAGTATTTT
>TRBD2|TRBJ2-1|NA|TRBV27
CASSLPGTIHEQFF
TGTGCCAGCAGTTTACCCGGGACTATCCATGAGCAGTTCTTC
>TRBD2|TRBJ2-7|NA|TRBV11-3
CASSSGTSGEQYF
TGTGCCAGCAGCTCGGGGACTAGCGGCGAGCAGTACTTC
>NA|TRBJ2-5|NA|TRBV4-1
CASSQDLGNRGTQYF
TGCGCCAGCAGCCAAGATCTGGGCAACCGGGGGACCCAGTACTTC
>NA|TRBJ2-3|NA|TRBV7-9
CASSPSRLARSTDTQYF
TGTGCCAGCAGCCCGTCCAGGCTAGCGAGAAGCACAGATACGCAGTATTTT
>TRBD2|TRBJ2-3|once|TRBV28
CASSFRREDPDTQYF
TGTGCCAGCAGTTTTAGGCGGGAGGATCCAGATACGCAGTATTTT
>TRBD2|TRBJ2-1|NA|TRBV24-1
CATSELADSYNEQFF
TGTGCCACCTCGGAACTAGCGGACTCCTACAATGAGCAGTTCTTC
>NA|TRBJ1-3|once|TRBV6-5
CASSPAGGSGNTIYF
TGTGCCAGCAGTCCTGCCGGGGGCTCTGGAAACACCATATATTTT
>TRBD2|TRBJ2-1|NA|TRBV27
CASSPRLAVYNEQFF
TGTGCCAGCAGTCCGCGACTAGCGGTCTACAATGAGCAGTTCTTC
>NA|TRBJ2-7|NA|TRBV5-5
CASSYFGTSSYEQYF
TGTGCCAGCAGCTACTTCGGGACATCATCCTACGAGCAGTACTTC
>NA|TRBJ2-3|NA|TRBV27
CASSLTPSGADTQYF
TGTGCCAGCAGCCTTACGCCCTCTGGAGCAGATACGCAGTATTTT
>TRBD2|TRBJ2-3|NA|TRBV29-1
CSVALAGRADTQYF
TGCAGCGTCGCACTAGCGGGACGTGCAGATACGCAGTATTTT
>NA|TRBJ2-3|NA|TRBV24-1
CATSDYPQFSTDTQYF
TGTGCCACCAGTGATTACCCACAGTTTAGCACAGATACGCAGTATTTT
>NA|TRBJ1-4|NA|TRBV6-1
CASSEALGGEKLFF
TGTGCCAGCAGTGAAGCTCTAGGAGGTGAAAAACTGTTTTTT
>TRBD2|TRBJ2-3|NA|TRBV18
CASSTGLAETDTQYF
TGTGCCAGCTCAACGGGACTAGCGGAAACAGATACGCAGTATTTT
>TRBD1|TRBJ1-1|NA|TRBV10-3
CATRGTGTTEAFF
TGTGCCACCAGGGGGACAGGAACCACTGAAGCTTTCTTT
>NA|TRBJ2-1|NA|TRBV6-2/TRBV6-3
CASSDYSKDNEQFF
TGTGCCAGCAGCGACTACTCCAAAGACAATGAGCAGTTCTTC
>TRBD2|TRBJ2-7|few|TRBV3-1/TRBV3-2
CASSLTSGRGYEQYF
TGTGCCAGCAGCCTGACTAGCGGGAGAGGTTACGAGCAGTACTTC
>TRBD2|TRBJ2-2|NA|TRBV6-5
CASSAGDTGELFF
TGTGCCAGCAGCGCGGGAGACACCGGGGAGCTGTTTTTT
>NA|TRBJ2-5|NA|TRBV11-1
CASSHARGRGRETQYF
TGTGCCAGCAGCCACGCGCGGGGGCGCGGTCGAGAGACCCAGTACTTC
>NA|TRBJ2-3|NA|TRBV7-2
CASSSSTDTQYF
TGTGCCAGCAGCTCGAGCACAGATACGCAGTATTTT
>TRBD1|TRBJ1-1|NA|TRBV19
CACRGPGQGDTEAFF
TGTGCCTGCCGTGGTCCCGGACAGGGGGACACTGAAGCTTTCTTT
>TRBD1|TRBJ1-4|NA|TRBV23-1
CASTPRTGDEKLFF
TGCGCCAGCACTCCCCGGACAGGGGACGAAAAACTGTTTTTT
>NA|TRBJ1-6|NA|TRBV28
CASRPTVQNSPLHF
TGTGCCAGCAGACCGACAGTTCAGAATTCACCCCTCCACTTT
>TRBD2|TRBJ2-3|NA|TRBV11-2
CASSPLAGGLGTDTQYF
TGTGCCAGCAGCCCCTTAGCGGGAGGGCTCGGCACAGATACGCAGTATTTT
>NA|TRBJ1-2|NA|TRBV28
CASSFGQGMRYTF
TGTGCCAGCAGTTTCGGGCAGGGAATGCGCTACACCTTC